This T cell receptor (beta chain) originates from a study of T cells after yellow fever vaccination. Study-level results: Researchers report a weaker secondary response that nonetheless peaked faster, day 5 versus 15. Reappearing after the booster were most of the clones from primary vaccination (about 96% CD4, 70% to 90% CD8).

In its sample, this clonotype was seen a few times. What it binds is not known. MiXCR, applied by TCRdb to the 5' RACE reads, yields one record per CDR3 protein. The table has about 300,000 distinct CDR3 sequences, around 8.6% seen once. The V gene lost 0 bases and the J gene lost 3 bases, with 12 bases spanning the gap. This CDR3 contains 14 residues. CDR1 and CDR2 from the germline V gene are DFQATT and SNEGSKA (reference sequence). This TCR derives from a man younger than 35 who received the YFV17D yellow fever vaccine. Sequences were derived from CD4+ T cells sorted from PBMCs, sampled 5 days after the yellow fever booster vaccination. The chain recombines TRBV20-1 with TRBJ2-7; possibly TRBD2 for D (7 bases). The CDR3 sequence is CSARDGGAHYEQYF. The CDR3 DNA reads as TGCAGTGCTAGAGATGGGGGGGCCCACTACGAGCAGTACTTC.